The 23 T cell receptor beta chains given below trace back to one sample, sequenced in a study of preoperative IRX-2 immunotherapy in early breast cancer. Profiling relied on immunoSEQ multiplex PCR, and the TCRdb table lists in-frame clones only, not all of them. Found here are about 62,000 clones, approximately 94% of them singletons; the top ten hold roughly 1.5%. The treatment here: preoperative locoregional IRX-2 cytokine immunotherapy. The specimen was obtained from a patient treated with IRX-2 immunotherapy. The origin of the receptors is a human donor with breast cancer.

The chain couples TRBV29-1 to TRBJ1-1; D uncertain. Germline V gene lookup returns CDR1 SQVTM and CDR2 ANQGSEA. V was trimmed by 3 bases and J by 0 bases, leaving 14 bases between them. The CDR3 covers 15 residues. The chain's CDR3 is CSVDPLWQLNTEAFF. The CDR3 bases are TGCAGCGTTGACCCGCTTTGGCAATTGAACACTGAAGCTTTCTTT.

This chain joins TRBV6-5 and TRBJ2-1; 7 bases are a match to TRBD1. Germline CDR1 and CDR2: MNHEY and SVGAGI. V dropped 6 bases and J dropped 0; count of bases not matched to a gene: 5. This CDR3 region has 15 residues. CDR3 bases: TGTGCCAGCAGAACCGGGACAGACTCCTACAATGAGCAGTTCTTC. Translating it yields CASRTGTDSYNEQFF.

This chain joins TRBV2 and TRBJ2-5; D uncertain. V was clipped by 1 base and J by 5 bases, with 2 bases between them. This CDR3 has 11 residues. Germline CDR1 reads SNHLY; CDR2 reads FYNNEI. CDR3 loop: CASSEEETQYF. DNA of the CDR3: TGTGCCAGCAGTGAAGAGGAGACCCAGTACTTC.

The sample holds one count of this clone. The chain recombines TRBV28 with TRBJ2-1; TRBD2 aligns across 7 bases. CDR1 is MDHEN and CDR2 is SYDVKM in the germline V gene. This CDR3 is built from 14 residues. V lost 3 bases and J lost 10; bases outside the gene matches: 9. The CDR3 protein is CASSFRGRAEEQFF. CDR3 nucleotide sequence: TGTGCCAGCAGTTTTCGTGGGAGGGCAGAGGAGCAGTTCTTC.

The gene calls are TRBV7-3 and TRBJ2-7; D is perhaps TRBD1 (6 bases). Trimming cost V 2 bases and J 6 bases, with 11 bases left between them. The CDR3 loop spans 13 amino acids. The V gene's germline CDR1 is SGHTA and CDR2 FQGTGA. The DNA of the CDR3 is TGTGCCAGCAGCTTACCAGGGGTAGGCGAGCAGTACTTC. Its translation is CASSLPGVGEQYF.

The chain uses TRBV2 and TRBJ2-2; tentative D call: TRBD1 (6 bases). Germline-derived CDR1 and CDR2 are SNHLY and FYNNEI. V was pared by 4 bases and J by 6 bases, with 18 bases between. CDR3 length: 16 amino acids. The CDR3 nucleotides read TGTGCCAGCAGTGGGAGAGGCTCACAGGGCGCCGGGGAGCTGTTTTTT. It encodes CASSGRGSQGAGELFF.

This clone has only one observation. This chain links TRBV27 with TRBJ1-2; 7 bases agree with TRBD1. Germline V lookup: CDR1 MNHEY, CDR2 SMNVEV (reference sequence). The CDR3 has 16 amino acids. V gave up 3 bases and J gave up 0 bases; unmatched junction bases: 7. The CDR3 here is CASSFGRDSANYGYTF. The CDR3 DNA reads TGTGCCAGCAGTTTCGGCCGGGACAGTGCTAACTATGGCTACACCTTC.

The chain uses TRBV7-3 and TRBJ2-1, with 14 bases lining up with TRBD2. The CDR3 is 16 residues long. J lost 10 bases, V lost 2 bases, and 7 bases had no gene match. CDR1 and CDR2 (germline): SGHTA, FQGTGA. The CDR3 loop is CASSLVGTSGGVEQFF. The DNA for the CDR3 is TGTGCCAGCAGCTTAGTAGGGACTAGCGGGGGAGTAGAGCAGTTCTTC.

The V gene is TRBV16, the J gene TRBJ2-3; D uncertain. Trimming shortened V by 0 bases and J by 2 bases, and 9 bases separated the two germline ends. The germline CDR1 and CDR2 sequences are KGHSY and FQNENV. The CDR3 spans 15 residues. CDR3 bases: TGTGCCAGCAGCCAATCCTCGGCTGACACAGATACGCAGTATTTT. Amino acid sequence: CASSQSSADTDTQYF.

This chain joins TRBV30 and TRBJ1-6; no reliable D call. Germline V gene data show CDR1 as GTSNPN and CDR2 as SVGIG (reference sequence). There are 13 residues in the CDR3. V shed 7 bases and J shed 8 bases, with 15 bases lying between them. The CDR3 DNA sequence: TGTGCCTCCTCCCCGGAGCGGTATTCACCCCTCCACTTT. Its protein is CASSPERYSPLHF.

The chain is built from TRBV28 and TRBJ2-1; 13 nucleotides agree with TRBD2. The length of the CDR3 is 14 residues. With 3 bases clipped from V and 9 bases from J, the junction kept 2 bases outside the gene matches. The V gene's germline CDR1 is MDHEN and CDR2 SYDVKM. The CDR3 DNA reads as TGTGCCAGCAGTTTCGGGACTAGCGGGGTTGAGCAGTTCTTC. It is translated as CASSFGTSGVEQFF.

V usage is TRBV28 and J usage is TRBJ2-3; TRBD2 matches 14 bases. V was clipped by 6 bases and J by 3 bases; unmatched bases: 5. The CDR3 runs to 16 residues. Germline CDR1 reads MDHEN; CDR2 reads SYDVKM. CDR3 region: CASSPRLAGGTDTQYF. CDR3 DNA: TGTGCCAGCAGCCCTAGACTAGCGGGGGGGACAGATACGCAGTATTTT.

The chain combines TRBV7-6 with TRBJ1-5; D is possibly TRBD1 (6 bases). Germline V lookup: CDR1 SGHVS, CDR2 FNYEAQ. Trimming pared 1 base from V and 3 bases from J, leaving 10 bases between. The CDR3 has 15 residues. The CDR3 spells CASSLEQGFNQPQHF. Written as DNA, the CDR3 is TGTGCCAGCAGCTTAGAACAGGGTTTCAATCAGCCCCAGCATTTT.

A single count supports this clone. The rearrangement uses TRBV7-9 and TRBJ1-1, with D maybe TRBD1 (5 bases). Germline loops: CDR1 SEHNR, CDR2 FQNEAQ (reference sequence). CDR3 size: 12 residues. Deletions cut 2 bases from V and 8 bases from J, with 9 bases between. CDR3 nucleotide sequence: TGTGCCAGCAGCTTACCGGACATAGAAGCTTTCTTT. It encodes CASSLPDIEAFF.

CDR3 sequence (DNA): TGTGCCAGTAGTATATTACGGGGCAGGGGTGATGGATCCTACAATGAGCAGTTCTTC. Residues: CASSILRGRGDGSYNEQFF. The chain has TRBV19 and TRBJ2-1; TRBD1 might be the D (6 bases). There are 19 residues in the CDR3. Germline V gene data show CDR1 as LNHDA and CDR2 as SQIVND (reference sequence). The V and J ends lost 2 bases and 1 base respectively, with 21 bases between them.

The chain joins TRBV18 to TRBJ1-5; possible D gene TRBD1, 5 bases. Germline-derived CDR1 and CDR2 are KGHSH and LQKENI. Trimming shortened V by 5 bases and J by 9 bases, and 17 bases separated the two germline ends. The CDR3 has 14 amino acids. The CDR3 DNA sequence: TGTGCCAGCTCAACTCAGGGCATCGGGGGGCCCCAGCATTTT. It encodes CASSTQGIGGPQHF.

The chain combines TRBV19 with TRBJ2-7; D is perhaps TRBD1 (6 bases). Germline values: CDR1 LNHDA, CDR2 SQIVND (reference sequence). This CDR3 is built from 14 residues. The ends were cut back, 6 bases at V and 3 bases at J, with 15 bases in the middle. CDR3 in amino acids: CASRSVTGNYEQYF. The CDR3, as DNA: TGTGCCAGTAGGAGCGTAACAGGGAACTACGAGCAGTACTTC. The complete variable domain, with remaining parts taken from reference TRBV19 and TRBJ2-7, reads DGGITQSPKYLFRKEGQNVTLSCEQNLNHDAMYWYRQDPGQGLRLIYYSQIVNDFQKGDIAEGYSVSREKKESFPLTVTSAQKNPTAFYLCASRSVTGNYEQYFGPGTRLTVT.

This sequence joins TRBV28 and TRBJ1-2, with D unresolved. This CDR3 has 11 residues. Germline V gene sequence: CDR1 MDHEN, CDR2 SYDVKM. Trimming took 6 bases from V and 9 from J, leaving 11 bases between them. This CDR3 is CASRSPASYTF. The CDR3 DNA reads TGTGCCAGCAGATCCCCCGCGAGCTACACCTTC.

CDR3 in amino acids: CASSLEGQGVSGYTF. In DNA form, the CDR3 reads TGTGCCAGCAGCTTGGAGGGACAGGGGGTTTCGGGCTACACCTTC. The chain employs TRBV5-4 and TRBJ1-2; 11 bases are a match to TRBD1. The CDR3 loop spans 15 amino acids. V shed 0 bases and J 8 bases; nucleotides not matched to a gene: 6. Germline CDR1 SGHNT, CDR2 YYREEE (reference sequence).

The chain links TRBV19 to TRBJ2-3, with a weak D call TRBD2 (6 bases). V lost 1 base and J 6 bases, leaving 26 bases between the germline ends. CDR1 is LNHDA, CDR2 SQIVND, per germline (reference sequence). CDR3 length equals 19 residues. This CDR3 is CASSIGTISGTPAWDTQYF. The CDR3 DNA is TGTGCCAGTAGTATAGGGACAATTTCCGGGACTCCTGCCTGGGATACGCAGTATTTT.

In its sample, this clone was seen once. The rearrangement links TRBV7-8 to TRBJ2-1; possibly TRBD1 for D (5 bases). CDR1 is SGHVS and CDR2 is FQNEAQ in the germline V gene. V was clipped by 5 bases and J by 8 bases, with 13 bases between them. CDR3 length equals 13 residues. This chain's CDR3 is CASSPPTVDEQFF. The CDR3, as DNA: TGTGCCAGCAGCCCACCGACAGTCGATGAGCAGTTCTTC. The whole variable domain, filled in from reference TRBV7-8 and TRBJ2-1, reads GAGVSQSPRYKVAKRGQDVALRCDPISGHVSLFWYQQALGQGPEFLTYFQNEAQLDKSGLPSDRFFAERPEGSVSTLKIQRTQQEDSAVYLCASSPPTVDEQFFGPGTRLTVL.

This clone appeared once. The J gene is TRBJ1-1, the V gene TRBV7-3; D gene unclear. The germline gives CDR1 SGHTA, CDR2 FQGTGA. V was pared by 2 bases and J by 1 base, with 5 bases between. The CDR3 loop spans 13 amino acids. The CDR3 reads CASSLQRNTEAFF. The CDR3 DNA reads TGTGCCAGCAGCTTACAGAGGAACACTGAAGCTTTCTTT.

Only one count was recorded for this clone. The chain joins TRBV5-5 to TRBJ2-5, with D perhaps matching TRBD1 or TRBD2 (6 bases each). Germline-derived CDR1 and CDR2 are SGHKS and YYEKEE (reference sequence). The V end lost 3 bases, the J end lost 5 bases, and 17 bases lay between the germline ends. This CDR3 spans 15 amino acids. The CDR3 region is CASSWGAGEGETQYF. The CDR3 nucleotides read TGTGCCAGCAGCTGGGGGGCTGGTGAGGGGGAGACCCAGTACTTC.